A selection of T cell receptor beta chains follows, all from one sample in a study of T cells in Graves' hyperthyroidism and ophthalmopathy. TCRdb processed the multiplex PCR reads anew with MiXCR; each CDR3 protein has one entry. The sample lists 400,000 or so distinct CDR3 sequences, approximately 14% occurring once. The sequencing input was blood. All receptors come from a woman aged 25 to 39 with Graves' ophthalmopathy. Both conserved end residues are part of each CDR3.

V: TRBV27; J: TRBJ2-7; length: 12; CDR3: CASSETPCEQYF
V: TRBV7-9; J: TRBJ2-1; length: 16; CDR3: CASSLDRDATYNEQFF
V: TRBV30; J: TRBJ1-2; length: 15; CDR3: CAWRPPGQGHYGYTF
V: TRBV6-2/TRBV6-3; J: TRBJ2-3; length: 15; CDR3: CASKSSGGFTDTQYF
V: TRBV9; J: TRBJ2-1; length: 13; CDR3: CASSVAGVNEQFF
V: TRBV6-2/TRBV6-3; J: TRBJ2-7; length: 15; CDR3: CASSWTMDKTYEQYF
V: TRBV4-2; J: TRBJ2-7; length: 18; CDR3: CASSQMVGHGRGLYEQYF
V: TRBV20-1; J: TRBJ1-1; length: 16; CDR3: CSARDRQGFWDTEAFF
V: TRBV7-9; J: TRBJ2-7; length: 20; CDR3: CASSPEPGQGAPGSPYEQYF
V: TRBV6-1; J: TRBJ2-7; length: 14; CDR3: CASAGTGKGGEQYF
V: TRBV5-1; J: TRBJ1-1; length: 14; CDR3: CASSLEAGNTEAFF
V: TRBV7-9; J: TRBJ1-1; length: 14; CDR3: CASSFGPQNTEAFF
V: TRBV6-6; J: TRBJ2-2; length: 18; CDR3: CASSYLEGLAGLFGELFF
V: TRBV12-3/TRBV12-4; J: TRBJ1-2; length: 12; CDR3: CATNGGGGDYTF
V: TRBV6-6; J: TRBJ2-1; length: 15; CDR3: CASSYNGGGRDEQFF
V: TRBV2; J: TRBJ2-3; length: 15; CDR3: CASTPKGSSTDTQYF
V: TRBV28; J: TRBJ1-4; length: 17; CDR3: CASSLTAGGVPTEKLFF
V: TRBV7-9; J: TRBJ2-2; length: 14; CDR3: CASSLGRVAGELFF
V: TRBV28; J: .; length: 15; CDR3: CASSWFGTSNQPQYF
V: TRBV12-3/TRBV12-4; J: TRBJ2-3; length: 17; CDR3: CASSLKMGGRSTDTQYF
V: TRBV4-2; J: TRBJ2-7; length: 13; CDR3: CASSQDVVRGQYF
V: TRBV11-3; J: TRBJ2-5; length: 15; CDR3: CASSLEDRTGGTQYF
V: TRBV7-8; J: TRBJ2-3; length: 14; CDR3: CASRGRSGTDTQYF
V: TRBV11-2; J: TRBJ2-2; length: 15; CDR3: CASSLVGLGTGELFF
V: TRBV7-3; J: TRBJ2-3; length: 14; CDR3: CASSYTGGTDTQYF
V: TRBV7-2; J: TRBJ2-3; length: 17; CDR3: CASSLASLSAGFDTQYF
V: TRBV11-2; J: TRBJ1-3; length: 14; CDR3: CASSSLQGRNTIYF
V: TRBV2; J: TRBJ2-3; length: 16; CDR3: CASSEWWTGGTDTQYF
V: TRBV6-1; J: TRBJ1-3; length: 16; CDR3: CASSEAPGGSGNTIYF
V: TRBV9; J: TRBJ1-2; length: 15; CDR3: CASSPRTVLGDGYTF
V: TRBV3-1; J: TRBJ2-2; length: 15; CDR3: CASSQVGGVTGELFF
V: TRBV27; J: TRBJ2-5; length: 12; CDR3: CASKGGSETQYF
V: TRBV30; J: TRBJ2-1; length: 13; CDR3: CAWTVGPSKEQFF
V: TRBV9; J: TRBJ2-3; length: 18; CDR3: CASSVGTWPVTSTDTQYF
V: TRBV7-9; J: TRBJ1-6; length: 13; CDR3: CASSFTGGSPLHF
V: TRBV6-5; J: TRBJ1-1; length: 15; CDR3: CASSHREYKNTEAFF
V: TRBV7-3; J: TRBJ2-5; length: 19; CDR3: CASSHEGLAGGPPLETQYF
V: TRBV2; J: TRBJ1-1; length: 13; CDR3: CASTDSRSTEAFF
V: TRBV10-3; J: TRBJ1-1; length: 13; CDR3: CAISPLTNTEAFF
V: TRBV29-1; J: TRBJ1-3; length: 15; CDR3: CSVRLTDLSGNTIYF
V: TRBV6-1; J: TRBJ2-7; length: 15; CDR3: CASRLTTGHLEGQYF
V: TRBV20-1; J: TRBJ2-4; length: 15; CDR3: CSAIYSGEAKNIQYF
V: TRBV7-3; J: TRBJ1-2; length: 14; CDR3: CASSLIGGSFGYTF
V: TRBV20-1; J: TRBJ2-1; length: 16; CDR3: CSARANRDRGPSEQFF
V: TRBV10-3; J: TRBJ2-3; length: 15; CDR3: CAISERTSGEDTQYF
V: TRBV7-2; J: TRBJ2-7; length: 15; CDR3: CASRRDRGTSYEQYF
V: TRBV18; J: TRBJ1-3; length: 13; CDR3: CASSPPWGNTIYF
V: TRBV11-2; J: TRBJ2-7; length: 14; CDR3: CASSLAHDNYEQYF
V: TRBV28; J: TRBJ1-5; length: 13; CDR3: CASSFDRAKPQHF
V: TRBV20-1; J: TRBJ2-1; length: 14; CDR3: CSARDSGQVRIQFF
V: TRBV6-1; J: TRBJ2-3; length: 17; CDR3: CASSFVLTSGATDTQYF
V: TRBV10-3; J: TRBJ1-1; length: 16; CDR3: CAIRNRLPPENTEAFF
V: TRBV5-1; J: TRBJ1-1; length: 15; CDR3: CASSLATGGNTEAFF
V: TRBV11-2; J: TRBJ2-7; length: 18; CDR3: CASSLGLPGAGASYEQYF
V: TRBV11-3; J: TRBJ2-3; length: 15; CDR3: CASSIVEGIADTQYF
V: TRBV6-1; J: TRBJ1-2; length: 16; CDR3: CAISEALLVGFYGYTF
V: TRBV2; J: TRBJ1-5; length: 14; CDR3: CASSEAPANQPQHF